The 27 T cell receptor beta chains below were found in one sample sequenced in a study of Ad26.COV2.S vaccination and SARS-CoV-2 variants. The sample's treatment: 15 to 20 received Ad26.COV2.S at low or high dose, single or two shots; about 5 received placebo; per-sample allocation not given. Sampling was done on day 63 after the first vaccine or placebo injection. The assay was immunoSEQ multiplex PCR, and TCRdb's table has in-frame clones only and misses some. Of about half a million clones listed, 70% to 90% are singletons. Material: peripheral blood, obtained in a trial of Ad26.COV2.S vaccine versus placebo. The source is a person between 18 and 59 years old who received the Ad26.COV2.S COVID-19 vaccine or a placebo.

CDR3 loop: CASSQVEALGETQYF. The CDR3 DNA reads TGTGCCAGCAGCCAAGTGGAAGCCTTGGGTGAGACCCAGTACTTC. V usage is TRBV14 and J usage is TRBJ2-5; unclear D gene. CDR1 and CDR2 (germline): SGHDN, FVKESK. Trimming removed 1 base at V and 5 bases at J, with 14 bases between. The CDR3 is made up of 15 amino acids.

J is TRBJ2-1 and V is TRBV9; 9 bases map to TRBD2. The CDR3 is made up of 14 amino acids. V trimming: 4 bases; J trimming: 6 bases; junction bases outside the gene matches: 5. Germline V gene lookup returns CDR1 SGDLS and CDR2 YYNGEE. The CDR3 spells CASSFLAGSNEQFF. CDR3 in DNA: TGTGCCAGCAGCTTTCTAGCGGGGAGCAATGAGCAGTTCTTC.

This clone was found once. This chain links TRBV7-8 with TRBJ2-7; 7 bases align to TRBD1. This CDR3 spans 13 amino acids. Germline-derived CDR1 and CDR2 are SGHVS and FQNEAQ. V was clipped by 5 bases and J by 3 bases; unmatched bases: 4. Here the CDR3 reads CASSTGTDYEQYF. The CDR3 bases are TGTGCCAGCAGCACCGGGACAGACTACGAGCAGTACTTC.

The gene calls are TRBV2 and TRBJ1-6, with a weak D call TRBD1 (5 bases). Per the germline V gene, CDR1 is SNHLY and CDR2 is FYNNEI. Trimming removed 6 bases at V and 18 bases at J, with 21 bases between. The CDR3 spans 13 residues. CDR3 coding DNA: TGTGCCAGCAGGTTTGAGGGCCGGGACCTAAGCCACTTT. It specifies CASRFEGRDLSHF. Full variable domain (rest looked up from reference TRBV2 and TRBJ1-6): EPEVTQTPSHQVTQMGQEVILRCVPISNHLYFYWYRQILGQKVEFLVSFYNNEISEKSEIFDDQFSVERPDGSNFTLKIRSTKLEDSAMYFCASRFEGRDLSHFGNGTRLTVT.

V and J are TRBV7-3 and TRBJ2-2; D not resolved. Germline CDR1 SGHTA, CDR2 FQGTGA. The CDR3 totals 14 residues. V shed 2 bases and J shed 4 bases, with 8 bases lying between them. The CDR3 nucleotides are TGTGCCAGCAGCTTATCCCGGTCCACCGGGGAGCTGTTTTTT. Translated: CASSLSRSTGELFF.

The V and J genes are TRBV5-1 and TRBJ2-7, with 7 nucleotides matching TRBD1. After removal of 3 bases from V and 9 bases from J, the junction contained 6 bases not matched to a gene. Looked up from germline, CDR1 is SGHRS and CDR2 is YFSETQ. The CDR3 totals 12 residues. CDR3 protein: CASSSDRVGQYF. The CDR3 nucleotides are TGCGCCAGCAGCTCCGACAGGGTTGGGCAGTACTTC. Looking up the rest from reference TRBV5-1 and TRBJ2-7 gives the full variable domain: KAGVTQTPRYLIKTRGQQVTLSCSPISGHRSVSWYQQTPGQGLQFLFEYFSETQRNKGNFPGRFSGRQFSNSRSEMNVSTLELGDSALYLCASSSDRVGQYFGPGTRLTVT.

The CDR3 sequence is CASSPDISNQPQHF. CDR3 coding DNA: TGTGCCAGCTCACCCGATATTAGCAATCAGCCCCAGCATTTT. The gene calls are TRBV18 and TRBJ1-5; D call uncertain. V gave up 3 bases and J gave up 0 bases, with 6 bases separating them. The CDR3 length is 14 residues. Germline V gene lookup returns CDR1 KGHSH and CDR2 LQKENI.

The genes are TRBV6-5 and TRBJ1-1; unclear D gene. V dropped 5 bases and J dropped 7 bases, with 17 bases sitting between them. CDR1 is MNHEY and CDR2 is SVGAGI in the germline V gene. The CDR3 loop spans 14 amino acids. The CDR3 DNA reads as TGTGCCAGCAGTCCCGTGCGGGTTCGGGATGAAGCTTTCTTT. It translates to CASSPVRVRDEAFF.

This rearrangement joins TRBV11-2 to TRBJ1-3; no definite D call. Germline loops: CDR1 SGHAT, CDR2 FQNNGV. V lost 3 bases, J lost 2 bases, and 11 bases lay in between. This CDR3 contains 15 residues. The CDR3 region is CASSFGGQAGNTIYF. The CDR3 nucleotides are TGTGCCAGCAGCTTTGGTGGTCAGGCTGGAAACACCATATATTTT.

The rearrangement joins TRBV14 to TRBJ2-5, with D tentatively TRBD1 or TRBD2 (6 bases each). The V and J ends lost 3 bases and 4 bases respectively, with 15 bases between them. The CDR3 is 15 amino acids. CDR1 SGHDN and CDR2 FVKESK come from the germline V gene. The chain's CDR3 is CASSQNREVGETQYF. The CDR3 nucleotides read TGTGCCAGCAGCCAGAACAGGGAGGTCGGAGAGACCCAGTACTTC.

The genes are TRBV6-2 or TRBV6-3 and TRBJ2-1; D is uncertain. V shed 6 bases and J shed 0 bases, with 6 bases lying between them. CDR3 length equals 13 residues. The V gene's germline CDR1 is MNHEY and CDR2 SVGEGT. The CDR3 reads CASSLPSYNEQFF. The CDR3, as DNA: TGTGCCAGCAGCCTGCCCTCCTACAATGAGCAGTTCTTC.

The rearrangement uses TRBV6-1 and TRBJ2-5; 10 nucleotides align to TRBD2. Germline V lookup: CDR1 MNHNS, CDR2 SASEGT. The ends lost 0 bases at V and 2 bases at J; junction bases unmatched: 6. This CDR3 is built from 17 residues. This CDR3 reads CASSEAPSGSVQETQYF. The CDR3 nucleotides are TGTGCCAGCAGTGAAGCTCCTAGCGGGAGTGTTCAAGAGACCCAGTACTTC.

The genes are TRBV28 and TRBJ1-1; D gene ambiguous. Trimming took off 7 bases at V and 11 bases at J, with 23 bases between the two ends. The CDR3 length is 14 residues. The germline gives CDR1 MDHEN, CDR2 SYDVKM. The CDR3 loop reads CASTPQINLGEAFF. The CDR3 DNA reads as TGTGCCAGCACCCCCCAGATCAACTTAGGTGAGGCTTTCTTT.

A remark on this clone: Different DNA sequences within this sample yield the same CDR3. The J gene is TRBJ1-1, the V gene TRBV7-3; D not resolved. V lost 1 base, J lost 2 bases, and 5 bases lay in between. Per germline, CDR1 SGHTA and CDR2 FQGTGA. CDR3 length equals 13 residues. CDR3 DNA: TGTGCCAGCAGCTTAAACAGTAACACTGAAGCTTTCTTT. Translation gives CASSLNSNTEAFF.

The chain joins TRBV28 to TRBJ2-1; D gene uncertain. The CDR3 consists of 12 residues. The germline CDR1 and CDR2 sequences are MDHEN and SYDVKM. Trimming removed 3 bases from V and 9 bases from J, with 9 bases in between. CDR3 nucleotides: TGTGCCAGCAGTTTGGATGTAGCTGAGCAGTTCTTC. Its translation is CASSLDVAEQFF.

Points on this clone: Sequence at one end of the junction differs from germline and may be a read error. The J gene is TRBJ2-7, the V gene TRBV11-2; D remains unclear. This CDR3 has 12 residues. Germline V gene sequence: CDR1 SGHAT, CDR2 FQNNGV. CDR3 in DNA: TGTGCCAGCAGCTTAGGCGCAGTTGCCCCCAATTTC. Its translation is CASSLGAVAPNF.

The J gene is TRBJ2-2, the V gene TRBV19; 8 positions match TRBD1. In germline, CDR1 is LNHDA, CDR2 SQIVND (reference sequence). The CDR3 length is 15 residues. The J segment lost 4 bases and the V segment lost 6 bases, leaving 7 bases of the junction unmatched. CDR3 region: CASRGGGTGTGELFF. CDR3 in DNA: TGTGCCAGTAGGGGTGGCGGGACAGGCACCGGGGAGCTGTTTTTT. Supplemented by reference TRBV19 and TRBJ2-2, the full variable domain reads DGGITQSPKYLFRKEGQNVTLSCEQNLNHDAMYWYRQDPGQGLRLIYYSQIVNDFQKGDIAEGYSVSREKKESFPLTVTSAQKNPTAFYLCASRGGGTGTGELFFGEGSRLTVL.

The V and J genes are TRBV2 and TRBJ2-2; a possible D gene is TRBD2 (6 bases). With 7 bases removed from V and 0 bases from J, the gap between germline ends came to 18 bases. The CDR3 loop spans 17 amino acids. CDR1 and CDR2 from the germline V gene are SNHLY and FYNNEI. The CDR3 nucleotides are TGTGCCAGCAACGAGCCCCCGGGACTGACGAACACCGGGGAGCTGTTTTTT. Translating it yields CASNEPPGLTNTGELFF.

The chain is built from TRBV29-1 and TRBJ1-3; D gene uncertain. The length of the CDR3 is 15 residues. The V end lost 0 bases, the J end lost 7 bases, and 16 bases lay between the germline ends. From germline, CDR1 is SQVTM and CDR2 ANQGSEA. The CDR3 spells CSVEDRESRWNTIYF. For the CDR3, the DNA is TGCAGCGTTGAAGATCGGGAATCGAGGTGGAACACCATATATTTT.

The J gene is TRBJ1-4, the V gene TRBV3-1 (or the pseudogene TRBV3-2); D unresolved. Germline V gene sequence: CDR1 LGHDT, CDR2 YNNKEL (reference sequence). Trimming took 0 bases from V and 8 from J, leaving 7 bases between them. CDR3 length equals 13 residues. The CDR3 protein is CASSQDWQEKLFF. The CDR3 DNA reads TGTGCCAGCAGCCAAGATTGGCAGGAAAAACTGTTTTTT.

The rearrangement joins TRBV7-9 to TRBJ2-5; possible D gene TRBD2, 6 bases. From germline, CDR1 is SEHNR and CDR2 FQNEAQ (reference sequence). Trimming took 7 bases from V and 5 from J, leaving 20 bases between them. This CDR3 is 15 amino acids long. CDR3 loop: CASTRLGGPGETQYF. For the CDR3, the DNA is TGTGCCAGCACCCGACTAGGAGGACCTGGTGAGACCCAGTACTTC.

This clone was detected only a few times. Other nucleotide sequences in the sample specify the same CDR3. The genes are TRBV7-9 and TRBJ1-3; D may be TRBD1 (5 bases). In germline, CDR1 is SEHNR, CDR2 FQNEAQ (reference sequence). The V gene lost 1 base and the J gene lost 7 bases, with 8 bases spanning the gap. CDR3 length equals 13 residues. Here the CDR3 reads CASSLGAGNTIYF. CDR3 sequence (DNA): TGTGCCAGCAGCTTAGGGGCAGGGAACACCATATATTTT.

CDR3 nucleotide sequence: TGTGCCAGCCGCGGGGGGGCGCGTGAGACCCAGTACTTC. Its protein is CASRGGARETQYF. This chain links TRBV28 with TRBJ2-5, with 9 bases fitting TRBD2. Germline V gene lookup returns CDR1 MDHEN and CDR2 SYDVKM. Trimming cost V 8 bases and J 5 bases; bases outside gene matches: 6. CDR3 size: 13 residues.

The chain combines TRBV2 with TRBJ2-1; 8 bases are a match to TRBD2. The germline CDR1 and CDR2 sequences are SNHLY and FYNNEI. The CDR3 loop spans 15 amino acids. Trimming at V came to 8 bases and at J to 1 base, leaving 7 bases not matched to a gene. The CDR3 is CASRSGGGSYNEQFF. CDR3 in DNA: TGTGCCAGCCGGAGCGGGGGTGGGTCCTACAATGAGCAGTTCTTC.

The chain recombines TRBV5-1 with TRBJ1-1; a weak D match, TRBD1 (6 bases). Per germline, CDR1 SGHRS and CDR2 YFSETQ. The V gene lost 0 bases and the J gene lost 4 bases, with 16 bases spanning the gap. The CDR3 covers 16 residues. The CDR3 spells CASSLGLGHFFTEAFF. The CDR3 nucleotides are TGCGCCAGCAGCTTGGGCCTGGGACACTTCTTCACTGAAGCTTTCTTT. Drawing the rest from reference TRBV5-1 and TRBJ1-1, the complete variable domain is KAGVTQTPRYLIKTRGQQVTLSCSPISGHRSVSWYQQTPGQGLQFLFEYFSETQRNKGNFPGRFSGRQFSNSRSEMNVSTLELGDSALYLCASSLGLGHFFTEAFFGQGTRLTVV.

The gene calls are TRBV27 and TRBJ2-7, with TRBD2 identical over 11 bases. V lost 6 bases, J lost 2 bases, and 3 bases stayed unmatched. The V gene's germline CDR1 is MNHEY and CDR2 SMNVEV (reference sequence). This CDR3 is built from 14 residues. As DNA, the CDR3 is TGTGCCAGCAGCCGACTAGCGGGGACCTACGAGCAGTACTTC. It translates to CASSRLAGTYEQYF.

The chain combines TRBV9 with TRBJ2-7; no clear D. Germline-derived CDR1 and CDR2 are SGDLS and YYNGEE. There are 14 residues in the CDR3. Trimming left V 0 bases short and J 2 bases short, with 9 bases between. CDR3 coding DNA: TGTGCCAGCAGCGTAGGAACTCCGACCTACGAGCAGTACTTC. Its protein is CASSVGTPTYEQYF.